Reported below is one T cell receptor (beta chain). The data were taken from a study of OX40 agonist ivuxolimab in advanced cancers. Sequencing was performed with immunoSEQ multiplex PCR; in TCRdb, only in-frame clones are kept and a portion is missing. The data contain 70,000 to 80,000 clones, about 85% of them singletons. From germline, CDR1 is SGHDN and CDR2 FVKESK. Trimming cost V 1 base and J 0 bases, with 3 bases left between them. The CDR3 has 13 residues. The clonotype was recovered from an adult with an advanced solid tumor such as melanoma, head and neck, liver or kidney cancer. This material consisted of CD4+ or CD8+ T cells sorted from blood, taken in a trial of the OX40 agonist ivuxolimab. This rearrangement joins TRBV14 to TRBJ1-1; D remains ambiguous. The CDR3 DNA sequence: TGTGCCAGCAGCCAAGCCTTGAACACTGAAGCTTTCTTT. Translated, it gives CASSQALNTEAFF. Full variable domain (remainder filled in from reference TRBV14 and TRBJ1-1): EAGVTQFPSHSVIEKGQTVTLRCDPISGHDNLYWYRRVMGKEIKFLLHFVKESKQDESGMPNNRFLAERTGGTYSTLKVQPAELEDSGVYFCASSQALNTEAFFGQGTRLTVV.